This entry features one T cell receptor (beta chain) sequence. Its antigen is still unknown. Hyperthyroidism in the patients, aged 18 to 65, was newly diagnosed and under 2 months in duration. Diagnosis rested on symptoms, serum thyroxine and TRAb, thyroid ultrasound, and orbital computed tomography. A 10 ml volume of fresh peripheral blood provided the PBMCs. Researchers amplified the TCR beta CDR3 regions from RNA transcripts. During a first-round RT-PCR of the TCR CDR3, the HTBI primer set was used. MiXCR was run by TCRdb on the multiplex PCR reads, yielding one entry per CDR3 protein. The data hold hundreds of thousands of distinct CDR3 sequences, with roughly 40% observed a single time. Looked up from germline, CDR1 is SGDLS and CDR2 is YYNGEE. The CDR3 covers 15 residues. Trimming stripped 7 bases from V and 0 bases from J, with 14 bases between. The sample is drawn from a study of T cells in Graves' hyperthyroidism and ophthalmopathy. Study-wide points: The model predicted ophthalmopathy a median around 6.5 months before onset.

The sample comprised blood. This sequence originates from a man aged 18-30 years with Graves' hyperthyroidism. The chain has TRBV9 and TRBJ1-3; D uncertain. For the CDR3, the DNA is TGTGCCAGCTCACGGCAGGCCTACTCTGGAAACACCATATATTTT. Translating gives CASSRQAYSGNTIYF.